Listed below are T cell receptor beta chains from one sample, sequenced in a study of shared clonotypes between healthy human individuals. Assay used: immunoSEQ multiplex PCR; TCRdb lists only in-frame clones, some missing. The data contain 2 million to 2.5 million clones, 85% to 95% of them singletons. Sequencing was performed on naive CD4+ T cells from PBMCs. The receptor source for this set is a man younger than 35 in good health. Some clones in this sample may be carry-over from other donors' samples. The CDR3 runs from the conserved cysteine through the conserved F or W. D genes are given only for firm matches. Only part of the rows carry a size: once, few, many, or a class if the clone is expanded.

CASSQAIGTPGNTIYF	TGCGCCAGCAGCCAGGCTATTGGGACACCTGGAAACACCATATATTTT	TRBV4-3	TRBJ1-3	NA	NA
CASSPPTSGSDNEQFF	TGTGCCAGCAGCCCCCCGACTAGCGGGAGTGACAATGAGCAGTTCTTC	TRBV13	TRBJ2-1	TRBD2	NA
CASSERGGAINQPQHF	TGTGCCAGCAGTGAACGGGGGGGCGCGATAAATCAGCCCCAGCATTTT	TRBV2	TRBJ1-5	NA	NA
CASSPRTGETQYF	TGCGCCAGCAGCCCAAGGACAGGGGAGACCCAGTACTTC	TRBV5-1	TRBJ2-5	TRBD1	NA
CASSLQGGTEQFF	TGCGCCAGCAGTTTACAGGGGGGGACTGAGCAGTTCTTC	TRBV5-1	TRBJ2-1	NA	NA
CASSLEGTSDYTF	TGTGCCAGCAGCTTGGAGGGGACGTCTGACTACACCTTC	TRBV7-8	TRBJ1-2	NA	NA
CASSPSPAGLTDTQYF	TGTGCCAGCAGCCCCTCCCCAGCGGGACTCACAGATACGCAGTATTTT	TRBV7-2	TRBJ2-3	TRBD2	NA
CSLRTAGEQYF	TGCAGCCTCCGGACAGCCGGCGAGCAGTACTTC	TRBV29-1	TRBJ2-7	NA	NA
CASSLAGTPTDTQYF	TGTGCCAGCAGCTTAGCGGGGACTCCCACAGATACGCAGTATTTT	TRBV7-2	TRBJ2-3	NA	NA
CASSALGAGGPYEQYF	TGTGCCAGCAGTGCTCTGGGGGCGGGAGGCCCCTACGAGCAGTACTTC	TRBV28	TRBJ2-7	TRBD2	once
CASSQQVSGNTIYF	TGTGCCAGCAGCCAACAGGTCTCTGGAAACACCATATATTTT	TRBV11-1	TRBJ1-3	NA	NA
CAISEAHLAGLSYEQYF	TGTGCCATCAGTGAGGCGCACCTAGCGGGCCTTTCCTACGAGCAGTACTTC	TRBV10-3	TRBJ2-7	TRBD2	NA
CAISAGGLAGYEQYF	TGTGCCATCAGTGCAGGAGGACTAGCGGGTTACGAGCAGTACTTC	TRBV10-3	TRBJ2-7	TRBD2	NA
CASSPTGGGRTDTQYF	TGTGCCAGCAGCCCCACAGGAGGGGGTAGAACAGATACGCAGTATTTT	TRBV4-2	TRBJ2-3	NA	NA